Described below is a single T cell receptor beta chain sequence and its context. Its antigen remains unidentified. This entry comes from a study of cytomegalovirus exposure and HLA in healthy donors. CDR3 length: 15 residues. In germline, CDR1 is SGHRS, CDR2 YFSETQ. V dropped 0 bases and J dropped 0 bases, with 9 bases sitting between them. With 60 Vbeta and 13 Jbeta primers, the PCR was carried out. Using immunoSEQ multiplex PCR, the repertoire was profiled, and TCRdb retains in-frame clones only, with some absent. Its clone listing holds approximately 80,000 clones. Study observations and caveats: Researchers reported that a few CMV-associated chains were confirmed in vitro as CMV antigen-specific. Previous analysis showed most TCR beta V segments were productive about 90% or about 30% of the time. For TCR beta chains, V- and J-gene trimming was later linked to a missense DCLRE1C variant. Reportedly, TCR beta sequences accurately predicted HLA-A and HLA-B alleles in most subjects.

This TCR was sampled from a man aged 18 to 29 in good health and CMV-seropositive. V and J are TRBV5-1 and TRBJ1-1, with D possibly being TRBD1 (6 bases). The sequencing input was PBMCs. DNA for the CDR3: TGCGCCAGCAGCTTGGGAGGGGGAGTGAACACTGAAGCTTTCTTT. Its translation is CASSLGGGVNTEAFF.